This T cell receptor (beta chain) was captured by sequencing in a study of cytomegalovirus exposure and HLA in healthy donors (dated by TCRdb to the late 2010s). About the full investigation: According to a later analysis, the roughly 120 validation repertoires were produced on the same platform as the 666 repertoires of the first cohort. The study aimed to test whether signatures of past pathogen exposure could be identified by cataloging public T cell receptors. Along with the roughly 610-subject first cohort, a separate validation cohort of over a hundred different subjects was used. To predict cytomegalovirus infection status, the study combined high-throughput TCR immunosequencing, statistical association of individual TCRs with disease status, and machine learning.

CDR1 and CDR2, per the germline V gene, are MGHRA and YSYEKL. The CDR3, cysteine through phenylalanine, is 16 amino acids long. The CDR3 DNA has 48 bases and is translated from base 1. V gives up 0 bases and J gives up 0 bases, and the segment between their germline ends measures 9 bases. Library construction relied on the immunoSEQ multiplex PCR assay. The authors' analysis ran thus. A statistical classification framework was built to diagnose cytomegalovirus status from the catalog of TCR beta chain sequences. TCRdb obtained this table from immuneACCESS and retained in-frame rearrangements with V and J assigned. These tables miss some clones; where compared with another copy, unresolved V genes account for less than half of the shortfall, and the remainder is unexplained. V and J calls and clone size are as listed in that table; D and trimming were resolved from the DNA. This sample gives approximately 150,000 clones in total; roughly 89% of them show up just once. Jointly, the top ten make up 4.5% of the sample.

The donors belonged to the validation cohort of approximately 130 subjects, which was separate from the 666-subject first cohort. On the study overall, not on this receptor specifically: A total of around 150 TCR beta chains were listed by the study as associated with cytomegalovirus. All 120 or so repertoires were used to score co-occurrence in the validation cohort in a later analysis, because that analysis had no HLA typing for the cohort. The classifier was reported to diagnose cytomegalovirus status with high specificity and sensitivity in both the original and validation cohorts. Three of the identified cytomegalovirus-associated TCR beta chains were confirmed in vitro to be specific for cytomegalovirus antigens. The authors suggested that the approach could potentially be generalized to other disease states and immunological phenotypes. In a later analysis, TCRs clustered in the first cohort were found to also tend to co-occur in the 130 or so validation repertoires, with 94% of cluster scores above 0. Across donors, most TCR sequences were observed very rarely, whereas some public TCRs were present in many individuals.

With regard to this clone: Its recognized antigen is unknown. No per-base quality is available; no much larger clone lies one base away.

Sequenced input: PBMCs. The V and J segments used are TRBV4-1 and TRBJ2-1, with no reliable assignment of the D segment. The clonotype comes from a man aged 18 to 29 in good health and CMV-seropositive. The DNA is as follows: TGCGCCAGCAGCCAAGATTGGGCGAGCTCCTACAATGAGCAGTTCTTC. Its coded protein is CASSQDWASSYNEQFF.